These T cell receptor beta chains were read from a single sample in a study of T cells after yellow fever vaccination. Each CDR3 protein is one row after TCRdb ran MiXCR on the 5' RACE reads. The table shows around 310,000 distinct CDR3 sequences, with around 3.6% occurring only once. Sample: PBMCs, taken on the day of the yellow fever booster vaccination. These TCRs come from a man aged 18 to 35 who received the YFV17D yellow fever vaccine. Each CDR3 is given with its conserved first and last residue. Each record gives: V gene, D gene, J gene, clone size, CDR3 DNA, CDR3 protein. A D gene is named only where the DNA matches it firmly. Size values are once, few and many counts, or a class for expanded clones, and some rows have none.

V: TRBV4-2; D: TRBD2; J: TRBJ2-3; size: .; DNA: TGTGCCAGCAGCCAAGATTGGCTAGCGGGGGGCACAGATACGCAGTATTTT; CDR3: CASSQDWLAGGTDTQYF
V: TRBV7-2; D: .; J: TRBJ1-2; size: few; DNA: TGTGCCAGCAGCTTGGGGGCCGACTCGTGGGGCTACACCTTC; CDR3: CASSLGADSWGYTF
V: TRBV5-1; D: TRBD1; J: TRBJ2-5; size: .; DNA: TGCGCCAGCAGTTTCGGACAGGGCAGCGAGACCCAGTACTTC; CDR3: CASSFGQGSETQYF
V: TRBV5-1; D: .; J: TRBJ2-2; size: many; DNA: TGCGCCAGCAGCTCTCGGCAGGGTCCTGAGGGGGAGCTGTTTTTT; CDR3: CASSSRQGPEGELFF
V: TRBV7-3; D: TRBD2; J: TRBJ2-5; size: many; DNA: TGTGCCAGCAGCTTATGGGGACTAGCGGGGGAGACCCAGTACTTC; CDR3: CASSLWGLAGETQYF
V: TRBV7-9; D: TRBD1; J: TRBJ2-1; size: many; DNA: TGTGCCAGCAGCGGATTCACCTACAGGGGGCGAGTGAACCATGAGCAGTTCTTC; CDR3: CASSGFTYRGRVNHEQFF
V: TRBV20-1; D: TRBD2; J: TRBJ2-2; size: few; DNA: TGCAGTGCTAGAGATGGAGGTCTAGCGGCGGGGGAGCTGTTTTTT; CDR3: CSARDGGLAAGELFF
V: TRBV20-1; D: .; J: TRBJ2-5; size: many; DNA: TGCAGTGCTGATACAGGTTCCCTCAAAGAGACCCAGTACTTC; CDR3: CSADTGSLKETQYF
V: TRBV6-2/TRBV6-3; D: .; J: TRBJ1-2; size: .; DNA: TGTGCCAGCAGTTACCCGAGTGGAGGGAGCTATGGCTACACCTTC; CDR3: CASSYPSGGSYGYTF
V: TRBV7-2; D: .; J: TRBJ1-1; size: .; DNA: TGTGCCAGCAGCTTATTGGACGTAGGGGATCCGAACACTGAAGCTTTCTTT; CDR3: CASSLLDVGDPNTEAFF
V: TRBV7-2; D: TRBD2; J: TRBJ2-3; size: .; DNA: TGTGCCAGCAGACTGCCGACTAGCGGGGACCGTACGCAGTATTTT; CDR3: CASRLPTSGDRTQYF
V: TRBV19; D: .; J: TRBJ1-2; size: .; DNA: TGTGCCAGTAGTGCGGACGGGAACTATGGCTACACCTTC; CDR3: CASSADGNYGYTF
V: TRBV9; D: TRBD1; J: TRBJ2-3; size: .; DNA: TGTGCCAGCAGCGGAAGAGCGACAGGGAACCTAGATACGCAGTATTTT; CDR3: CASSGRATGNLDTQYF
V: TRBV19; D: .; J: TRBJ1-1; size: few; DNA: TGTGCCAGTAGTATGACGAGGGTGGGCGGTGAAGCTTTCTTT; CDR3: CASSMTRVGGEAFF
V: TRBV14; D: .; J: TRBJ1-2; size: few; DNA: TGTGCCAGCAGCCGGGATAGACTTATCTATGGCTACACCTTC; CDR3: CASSRDRLIYGYTF
V: TRBV20-1; D: TRBD2; J: TRBJ2-5; size: many; DNA: TGCAGTGCTGCGATGTCCGGGACTAGGGGAGAGACCCAGTACTTC; CDR3: CSAAMSGTRGETQYF
V: TRBV11-2; D: .; J: TRBJ1-3; size: few; DNA: TGTGCCAGCAGCTCCCGACCCACGGACGGGTCCGCCATATATTTT; CDR3: CASSSRPTDGSAIYF
V: TRBV20-1; D: .; J: TRBJ1-2; size: .; DNA: TGCAGTGCTTCGGAGACCGGACGGCGTCCTGCGGGCTACACCTTC; CDR3: CSASETGRRPAGYTF
V: TRBV18; D: .; J: TRBJ2-6; size: few; DNA: TGTGCCAGCTCACCGGCATCAATCCTGGACCTTGGGGCCAACGTCCTGACTTTC; CDR3: CASSPASILDLGANVLTF
V: TRBV30; D: .; J: TRBJ1-3; size: .; DNA: TGTGCGAGGAGCACAGTCGGAAACACCATATATTTT; CDR3: CARSTVGNTIYF
V: TRBV6-2/TRBV6-3; D: TRBD2; J: TRBJ2-4; size: many; DNA: TGTGCCAGCAGTTACTCGGCTAGCGGGGGTCTAGCCAAAAACATTCAGTACTTC; CDR3: CASSYSASGGLAKNIQYF
V: TRBV20-1; D: TRBD1; J: TRBJ2-5; size: .; DNA: TGCAGTTCGATCCGGACAGGGACAGAAGAGACCCAGTACTTC; CDR3: CSSIRTGTEETQYF
V: TRBV2; D: .; J: TRBJ2-6; size: .; DNA: TGTGCCAGCAGGGTCGGGGCCAACGTCCTGACTTTC; CDR3: CASRVGANVLTF
V: TRBV6-1; D: TRBD2; J: TRBJ2-1; size: few; DNA: TGTGCCAGCAGTGAACTAGCGGGGGGTGCCCCCCCCTACAATGAGCAGTTCTTC; CDR3: CASSELAGGAPPYNEQFF
V: TRBV6-6; D: TRBD1; J: TRBJ1-2; size: many; DNA: TGTGCCAGCAGTTATCAGACCGGGACAGGGAATGGCTACACCTTC; CDR3: CASSYQTGTGNGYTF
V: TRBV20-1; D: .; J: TRBJ2-1; size: many; DNA: TGCAGTGCCCCGACTAGAAGTAATGAGCAGTTCTTC; CDR3: CSAPTRSNEQFF
V: TRBV19; D: .; J: TRBJ2-1; size: few; DNA: TGTGCCAGTACCCCCGTAGGCTATTACAATGAGCAGTTCTTC; CDR3: CASTPVGYYNEQFF
V: TRBV18; D: .; J: TRBJ1-3; size: few; DNA: TGTGCCAGCTCACCTGCCCCCCACAGGGTTCATGGAAACACCATATATTTT; CDR3: CASSPAPHRVHGNTIYF
V: TRBV24-1; D: .; J: TRBJ2-7; size: few; DNA: TGTGCCACCATTTACTCCTACGAGCAGTACTTC; CDR3: CATIYSYEQYF
V: TRBV7-2; D: TRBD1; J: TRBJ2-7; size: .; DNA: TGTGCCAGCAGCCCCCTGACAGGGTTCGAGCAGTACTTC; CDR3: CASSPLTGFEQYF
V: TRBV7-6; D: .; J: TRBJ1-1; size: many; DNA: TGTGCCAGCAGCTTAGATAACACTGAAGCTTTCTTT; CDR3: CASSLDNTEAFF
V: TRBV6-2/TRBV6-3; D: TRBD2; J: TRBJ2-1; size: many; DNA: TGTGCCAGCAGGAGGACTAGCGGGGGGGGGTCCGAACAGTTCTTC; CDR3: CASRRTSGGGSEQFF
V: TRBV20-1; D: .; J: TRBJ1-5; size: many; DNA: TGCAGTGCCAAGGACAGTTTTAGCAATCAGCCCCAGCATTTT; CDR3: CSAKDSFSNQPQHF
V: TRBV5-1; D: TRBD1; J: TRBJ1-1; size: many; DNA: TGCGCCAGCAGCACCGGGACAGGGGTGAACACTGAAGCTTTCTTT; CDR3: CASSTGTGVNTEAFF
V: TRBV12-3/TRBV12-4; D: .; J: TRBJ2-6; size: many; DNA: TGTGCCAGCAAAACCCTTCGAGGGAGGAGATCATCTGGGGCCAACGTCCTGACTTTC; CDR3: CASKTLRGRRSSGANVLTF
V: TRBV27; D: .; J: TRBJ1-5; size: many; DNA: TGTGCCAGCCGACCCCTTGCAGATAGCAATCAGCCCCAGCATTTT; CDR3: CASRPLADSNQPQHF
V: TRBV7-8; D: .; J: TRBJ2-3; size: many; DNA: TGTGCCAGCAGCTTAAGGGACCGGGGGCTGGGGGGTACGCAGTATTTT; CDR3: CASSLRDRGLGGTQYF
V: TRBV27; D: TRBD1; J: TRBJ1-1; size: .; DNA: TGTGCCAGCAGTTTATGCAGGGGGCGGGCTTGGGACACTGAAGCTTTCTTT; CDR3: CASSLCRGRAWDTEAFF
V: TRBV7-9; D: .; J: TRBJ1-2; size: many; DNA: TGTGCCAGCAGCTTCTCGGGAGTCATTACGGCCTATGGCTACACCTTC; CDR3: CASSFSGVITAYGYTF
V: TRBV20-1; D: .; J: TRBJ1-5; size: few; DNA: TGCAGTGCTAGATCTATGATGGGGGGTATCAGCCCCCAGCATTTT; CDR3: CSARSMMGGISPQHF
V: TRBV4-3; D: .; J: TRBJ2-5; size: many; DNA: TGCGCCAGCAGCCAAGATACAGGGAGAGAGACCCAGTACTTC; CDR3: CASSQDTGRETQYF
V: TRBV6-5; D: .; J: TRBJ2-7; size: many; DNA: TGTGCCAGCAGTTACTTTACAGGGTACGAGCAGTACTTC; CDR3: CASSYFTGYEQYF
V: TRBV11-3; D: TRBD1; J: TRBJ2-2; size: few; DNA: TGTGCCAGCAGCCGGGACAGGGTGTCCGGGGAGCTGTTTTTT; CDR3: CASSRDRVSGELFF
V: TRBV20-1; D: TRBD2; J: TRBJ2-3; size: many; DNA: TGCAGTGCCCCCCGGGCTAGCGGGGGAGATACGCAGTATTTT; CDR3: CSAPRASGGDTQYF
V: TRBV7-9; D: TRBD1; J: TRBJ2-7; size: few; DNA: TGTGCCAGCAGCACCCCGGGACAGGGTTTCTACGAGCAGTACTTC; CDR3: CASSTPGQGFYEQYF
V: TRBV6-1; D: TRBD1; J: TRBJ2-5; size: many; DNA: TGTGCCAGCAGGCAACAGGGGGGAGAGACCCAGTACTTC; CDR3: CASRQQGGETQYF
V: TRBV28; D: .; J: TRBJ2-2; size: many; DNA: TGTGCCAGCAGTTTAATAGGGGAGGTCGGGGAGCTGTTTTTT; CDR3: CASSLIGEVGELFF
V: TRBV19; D: TRBD1; J: TRBJ1-2; size: .; DNA: TGTGCCAGTAGTGACTCCGGACAGGGGAGGTGGATCGGTGGCTACACCTTC; CDR3: CASSDSGQGRWIGGYTF
V: TRBV5-1; D: TRBD2; J: TRBJ2-3; size: many; DNA: TGCGCCAGCAGCTCCGGACTAGCAGGGGATACGCAGTATTTT; CDR3: CASSSGLAGDTQYF